This T cell receptor (beta chain) was obtained from a study of shared clonotypes between healthy human individuals. Germline CDR1 is SGDLS and CDR2 is YYNGEE. There are 16 residues in the CDR3. Deletions cut 3 bases from V and 6 bases from J, with 18 bases between. Donors included only healthy HIV-negative adults lacking recent acute infections or vaccinations. Here immunoSEQ multiplex PCR was the method, and the copy in TCRdb shows in-frame clones only, minus some. In the table there are some 2,400,000 clones, approximately 94% of which are singletons. Sample: naive CD4+ T cells sorted from blood. Subset indicated: CD45RA+ positively selected. The receptor's source is a man between 18 and 35 years old in good health. This sequence joins TRBV9 and TRBJ2-2; D tentatively reads TRBD1 or TRBD2 (5 bases each). The CDR3 protein is CASSATSGTLPGELFF. CDR3 bases: TGTGCCAGCAGCGCCACCTCCGGGACCCTGCCCGGGGAGCTGTTTTTT.